Listed below are T cell receptor beta chains from one sample, sequenced in a study of cytomegalovirus exposure and HLA in healthy donors. The assay was immunoSEQ multiplex PCR, and TCRdb's table has in-frame clones only and misses some. The sample has around 130,000 clones, around 80% seen once; the top ten hold 5% to 6%. Source material: PBMCs. The receptors here all came from a man aged 30-40 years in good health and CMV-seronegative. CDR3s include the opening cysteine and the closing phenylalanine or tryptophan. The D gene is left open where the match is weak. Rows may omit the clone size; those that give it use once, few, many or a size class.

>TRBD2|.|TRBJ2-7|16|TRBV5-1
CASSSGGTGSFHEQYF
TGCGCCAGCAGTAGCGGGGGGACAGGCTCTTTCCACGAGCAGTACTTC
>TRBD2|few|TRBJ2-7|15|TRBV5-4
CASSLAPGGPYEQYF
TGTGCCAGCAGCTTGGCCCCGGGGGGTCCCTACGAGCAGTACTTC
>TRBD1|.|TRBJ2-7|13|TRBV6-6
CASSQGTGHEQYF
TGTGCCAGCAGTCAGGGGACAGGGCACGAGCAGTACTTC
>.|once|TRBJ1-5|12|TRBV6-6
CASSFLGQPQHF
TGTGCCAGCAGTTTTCTAGGTCAGCCCCAGCATTTT
>.|.|TRBJ2-5|17|TRBV2
CASQGLLWGAREETQYF
TGTGCCAGCCAAGGACTACTCTGGGGCGCAAGAGAAGAGACCCAGTACTTC
>TRBD2|.|TRBJ2-1|15|TRBV5-6
CASSLGGLATNEQFF
TGTGCCAGCAGCTTAGGGGGACTAGCTACCAATGAGCAGTTCTTC
>TRBD1|.|TRBJ2-7|14|TRBV5-6
CASSIRTGPWEQYF
TGTGCCAGCAGCATCCGGACAGGGCCTTGGGAGCAGTACTTC
>TRBD2|.|TRBJ2-1|19|TRBV4-2
CASSQDNTRLAGVYNEQFF
TGTGCCAGCAGCCAAGATAATACGAGACTAGCGGGAGTCTACAATGAGCAGTTCTTC
>.|.|TRBJ1-4|14|TRBV5-1
CASSRGLTDEKLFF
TGCGCCAGCAGCAGGGGACTCACCGATGAAAAACTGTTTTTT
>.|.|TRBJ1-2|15|TRBV4-3
CASSQAQGGGYGYTF
TGCGCCAGCAGCCAAGCACAGGGCGGTGGGTATGGCTACACCTTC
>.|few|TRBJ2-7|13|TRBV7-9
CASSPPGSYEQYF
TGTGCCAGCAGCCCTCCGGGGTCCTACGAGCAGTACTTC
>.|.|TRBJ2-7|14|TRBV5-6
CASSLGVFGYEQYF
TGTGCCAGCAGCTTGGGTGTCTTCGGCTACGAGCAGTACTTC
>TRBD2|.|TRBJ2-5|16|TRBV5-4
CASSLAPGLALETQYF
TGTGCCAGCAGCTTGGCCCCCGGACTAGCATTGGAGACCCAGTACTTC
>TRBD1|.|TRBJ1-6|15|TRBV4-3
CASSPNRGADSPLHF
TGCGCCAGCAGCCCGAACAGGGGGGCGGATTCACCCCTCCACTTT
>TRBD2|.|TRBJ2-2|16|TRBV25-1
CASSPSPGTSFGELFF
TGTGCCAGCAGTCCATCTCCCGGGACTAGCTTTGGGGAGCTGTTTTTT
>.|.|TRBJ2-7|13|TRBV6-1
CASVISTGYEQYF
TGTGCCAGCGTAATCAGCACAGGGTACGAGCAGTACTTC
>TRBD2|.|TRBJ2-3|16|TRBV11-1
CASSLGGLGTPDTQYF
TGTGCCAGCAGCTTAGGAGGACTAGGAACCCCAGATACGCAGTATTTT
>TRBD1|once|TRBJ1-3|14|TRBV30
CAWKMRAGGFTIYF
TGTGCCTGGAAGATGAGGGCAGGGGGGTTCACCATATATTTT
>.|few|TRBJ1-2|17|TRBV5-1
CASSLDPTGRVNYGYTF
TGCGCCAGCAGCTTGGATCCCACCGGCAGGGTTAACTATGGCTACACCTTC
>.|few|TRBJ1-3|15|TRBV6-5
CASSYLGHGSDTIYF
TGTGCCAGCAGTTACTTAGGACACGGCAGCGACACCATATATTTT
>.|once|TRBJ1-4|15|TRBV6-6
CASSYGGLGAEKLFF
TGTGCCAGCAGTTACGGGGGACTCGGGGCTGAAAAACTGTTTTTT
>TRBD1|.|TRBJ1-1|15|TRBV5-1
CASSRGPEVVTEAFF
TGCGCCAGCAGCAGGGGGCCGGAAGTGGTCACTGAAGCTTTCTTT
>TRBD1|.|TRBJ2-2|14|TRBV7-3
CASSFGQGTGELFF
TGTGCCAGCAGCTTCGGACAGGGAACCGGGGAGCTGTTTTTT
>.|.|TRBJ1-3|15|TRBV27
CASSPGGHTGNTIYF
TGTGCCAGCAGCCCTGGGGGACATACTGGAAACACCATATATTTT
>TRBD2|.|TRBJ2-7|16|TRBV4-3
CASSQDVLAGGSKQYF
TGCGCCAGCAGCCAAGATGTCCTAGCGGGGGGGTCCAAGCAGTACTTC
>TRBD1|.|TRBJ2-7|16|TRBV5-1
CASSLRLTGVKYEQYF
TGCGCCAGCAGCTTGCGTCTCACAGGGGTAAAATACGAGCAGTACTTC
>TRBD2|.|TRBJ2-3|19|TRBV4-2
CASSPQAGLAGGSTDTQYF
TGTGCCAGCAGCCCCCAGGCCGGACTAGCGGGAGGATCCACAGATACGCAGTATTTT
>.|.|TRBJ2-7|14|TRBV7-2
CASSLNRVSYEQYF
TGTGCCAGCAGCTTAAACAGAGTCTCCTACGAGCAGTACTTC
>.|.|TRBJ2-7|13|TRBV29-1
CSGVGPGLYEQYF
TGCAGCGGCGTAGGTCCAGGGCTCTACGAGCAGTACTTC
>TRBD1|.|TRBJ2-3|16|TRBV11-1
CASSLTGTGATDTQYF
TGTGCCAGCAGCTTAACAGGGACAGGGGCGACAGATACGCAGTATTTT
>TRBD1|few|TRBJ1-5|15|TRBV6-1
CASSGTGNSNQPQHF
TGTGCCAGCAGTGGGACAGGTAATAGCAATCAGCCCCAGCATTTT